This T cell receptor beta chain was profiled in a study of T cells in localized non-small cell lung cancer. Study-wide findings and caveats: Maximal T cell clonality occurred in uninvolved adjacent lung, with tumor ranking below it.

The length of the CDR3 is 14 residues. Per the germline V gene, CDR1 is MDHEN and CDR2 is SYDVKM. Trimming took 2 bases from V and 4 from J, leaving 12 bases between them. Using immunoSEQ multiplex PCR, the repertoire was profiled, and TCRdb retains in-frame clones only, with some absent. The sample includes approximately 2,200 clones, about 29% of them seen just once. This clone was seen only once. Its specificity is not known. V is TRBV28 and J is TRBJ2-7; TRBD1 might be the D (6 bases). This material consisted of normal lung tissue next to the tumor, taken before any cancer treatment. The receptor was derived from a female donor over 55 with stage I squamous cell lung carcinoma. As DNA, the CDR3 is TGTGCCAGCAGTTTAGACCTAGGGGGTTACGAGCAGTACTTC. It encodes CASSLDLGGYEQYF.